Shown below are 19 T cell receptor beta chains from a single sample sequenced in a study of blood T cell repertoires in COVID-19. Repertoires were generated with immunoSEQ multiplex PCR, while TCRdb's copy carries only in-frame clones and drops some. The sample lists just over 650,000 clones; 75% to 90% were seen once. The sequenced sample consisted of peripheral blood. These receptors were collected from a woman younger than 30 with acute or convalescent COVID-19.

V is TRBV28 and J is TRBJ2-1, with D maybe TRBD2 (7 bases). CDR3 length: 15 amino acids. Germline V gene lookup returns CDR1 MDHEN and CDR2 SYDVKM. The V gene lost 8 bases and the J gene lost 7 bases, with 21 bases spanning the gap. CDR3 bases: TGTGCCAGCGCTGGGGGGGGGCTAAGTAGGAATGAGCAGTTCTTC. This translates into CASAGGGLSRNEQFF.

A few counts support this clone. One end of the junction does not line up with germline, which may come from a read error. The V and J genes are TRBV7-8 and TRBJ1-1; D is possibly TRBD1 (5 bases). This CDR3 has 16 residues. The germline gives CDR1 SGHVS, CDR2 FQNEAQ. CDR3 region: CASSFMGTRGNSEAFF. As DNA, the CDR3 is TGTGCCAGCAGCTTCATGGGGACCCGCGGGAACTCTGAAGCTTTCTTT.

This clone came up a few times. V is TRBV4-3 and J is TRBJ2-6; D perhaps matches TRBD1 (5 bases). The V and J ends lost 0 bases and 0 bases respectively, with 9 bases between them. CDR3 length equals 17 residues. Germline lookup yields CDR1 LGHNA and CDR2 YSLEER. In DNA form, the CDR3 reads TGCGCCAGCAGCCAAGAAGACAGCAGCTCTGGGGCCAACGTCCTGACTTTC. Its protein product is CASSQEDSSSGANVLTF.

A note on this clone: Additional DNA sequences in this sample encode the identical CDR3. J is TRBJ1-2 and V is TRBV27; TRBD1 is a possible D gene (5 bases). CDR3 length: 12 amino acids. Germline CDR1 and CDR2: MNHEY and SMNVEV (reference sequence). Trimming took 4 bases from V and 4 from J, leaving 7 bases between them. CDR3 protein: CASSSDSYGYTF. The CDR3, as DNA: TGTGCCAGCAGTTCCGACAGCTATGGCTACACCTTC.

J is TRBJ2-7 and V is TRBV6-1; 7 bases align to TRBD1. The CDR3 totals 12 residues. The germline V gene encodes CDR1 MNHNS and CDR2 SASEGT. The CDR3 bases are TGTGCAGTGAAGGGGGCGGTCGCCGAGCAGTACTTC. Amino acid sequence: CAVKGAVAEQYF.

This clone was seen a single time. The rearrangement uses TRBV20-1 and TRBJ2-3; 11 bases fit TRBD2. This CDR3 spans 14 amino acids. V dropped 3 bases and J dropped 3; count of bases not matched to a gene: 2. Germline V lookup: CDR1 DFQATT, CDR2 SNEGSKA (reference sequence). CDR3 amino acids: CSASLAGGTDTQYF. The CDR3 DNA reads TGCAGTGCTAGTCTAGCGGGGGGTACAGATACGCAGTATTTT.

The rearrangement joins TRBV30 to TRBJ2-1; weak D call: TRBD1 (6 bases). Germline CDR1 GTSNPN, CDR2 SVGIG (reference sequence). This CDR3 spans 12 amino acids. The V end lost 2 bases, the J end lost 7 bases, and 9 bases lay between the germline ends. The CDR3: CAWSPTGNEQFF. In DNA form, the CDR3 reads TGTGCCTGGAGTCCTACAGGGAATGAGCAGTTCTTC.

This chain connects TRBV5-5 to TRBJ1-5; D is unresolved. Deletions cut 3 bases from V and 4 bases from J, with 17 bases between. Germline V gene data show CDR1 as SGHKS and CDR2 as YYEKEE (reference sequence). The CDR3 extends over 16 amino acids. In nucleotides, the CDR3 is TGTGCCAGCAGCTCGGGCGGGCAGGCGATTAATCAGCCCCAGCATTTT. It yields the protein CASSSGGQAINQPQHF.

The chain couples TRBV6-5 to TRBJ1-2; weak D call: TRBD1 (6 bases). The germline gives CDR1 MNHEY, CDR2 SVGAGI. Trimming took 0 bases from V and 1 from J, leaving 9 bases between them. The CDR3 length is 15 residues. CDR3 nucleotides: TGTGCCAGCAGTTACTCGTACAGGGTTAACTATGGCTACACCTTC. It yields the protein CASSYSYRVNYGYTF.

The V gene is TRBV4-2, the J gene TRBJ2-7, with 7 positions matching TRBD1. This CDR3 is built from 18 residues. V lost 0 bases to trimming and J lost 0 bases; unmatched junction nucleotides: 11. The germline V gene encodes CDR1 LGHNA and CDR2 YNFKEQ. In nucleotides, the CDR3 is TGTGCCAGCAGCCAAGATACCCCGGGGACAGCCAGCTCCTACGAGCAGTACTTC. The encoded protein is CASSQDTPGTASSYEQYF.

This chain uses TRBV12-5 with TRBJ2-1; TRBD2 matches at 9 bases. From germline, CDR1 is LGHNT and CDR2 FRNRAP. The J segment lost 4 bases and the V segment lost 5 bases, leaving 9 bases of the junction unmatched. CDR3 length: 16 residues. The CDR3 reads CASGLRLSGGYNEQFF. For the CDR3, the DNA is TGTGCTAGTGGTCTTCGACTGAGCGGGGGGTACAATGAGCAGTTCTTC.

The sample holds a few counts of this clone. J is TRBJ1-5 and V is TRBV30, with a tentative D call TRBD1 (5 bases). Germline V gene lookup returns CDR1 GTSNPN and CDR2 SVGIG (reference sequence). The CDR3 has 13 residues. V gave up 4 bases and J gave up 6 bases, with 13 bases separating them. CDR3 amino acids: CAWNPLGGQPQHF. CDR3 sequence (DNA): TGTGCCTGGAATCCCCTCGGGGGTCAGCCCCAGCATTTT.

In its sample, this clone was seen once. The rearrangement uses TRBV3-1 (or the pseudogene TRBV3-2) and TRBJ2-1, with TRBD2 identical over 11 bases. V was pared by 6 bases and J by 8 bases, with 21 bases of the junction left unmatched. Germline CDR1 LGHDT, CDR2 YNNKEL (reference sequence). The CDR3 spans 19 residues. The CDR3 nucleotides are TGTGCCAGCAGGTCAAGGCTAGCGGGGGGCCAGACCAATATGTATGAGCAGTTCTTC. It is translated as CASRSRLAGGQTNMYEQFF.

The genes are TRBV9 and TRBJ1-1; D is undetermined. V lost 0 bases to trimming and J lost 6 bases, with 18 bases between them. CDR1 SGDLS and CDR2 YYNGEE come from the germline V gene. CDR3 length: 16 amino acids. CDR3 loop: CASSVVLGPKIAEAFF. The DNA of the CDR3 is TGTGCCAGCAGCGTAGTATTGGGCCCTAAGATCGCTGAAGCTTTCTTT. The whole variable domain, filled in from reference TRBV9 and TRBJ1-1, reads DSGVTQTPKHLITATGQRVTLRCSPRSGDLSVYWYQQSLDQGLQFLIQYYNGEERAKGNILERFSAQQFPDLHSELNLSSLELGDSALYFCASSVVLGPKIAEAFFGQGTRLTVV.

The chain recombines TRBV6-5 with TRBJ1-2; 8 nucleotides match TRBD1. Germline V gene lookup returns CDR1 MNHEY and CDR2 SVGAGI. The CDR3 has 14 residues. Trimming removed 6 bases from V and 9 bases from J; junction bases left unmatched: 12. CDR3 residues: CASRRARQGLSYTF. The CDR3 DNA sequence: TGTGCCAGCAGGCGGGCCCGACAGGGGCTCAGCTACACCTTC.

V usage is TRBV10-1 and J usage is TRBJ2-1, with 14 bases lining up with TRBD2. After removal of 6 bases from V and 9 bases from J, the junction contained 16 bases not matched to a gene. CDR1 and CDR2 from the germline V gene are WNHNN and SYGVQD (reference sequence). The CDR3 sequence is 18 residues long. The CDR3 sequence: CASRKGTSGGPGLTEQFF. The DNA of the CDR3 is TGCGCCAGCAGGAAGGGGACTAGCGGGGGCCCCGGGTTGACTGAGCAGTTCTTC.

The V gene is TRBV7-8, the J gene TRBJ1-4; TRBD1 aligns across 8 bases. Germline V gene data show CDR1 as SGHVS and CDR2 as FQNEAQ. The ends lost 0 bases at V and 8 bases at J; junction bases unmatched: 17. The CDR3 length is 19 residues. The CDR3 protein is CASSLAPVTGVGAGEKLFF. The CDR3 nucleotides read TGTGCCAGCAGCTTAGCGCCAGTGACAGGGGTCGGAGCGGGAGAAAAACTGTTTTTT.

The chain combines TRBV30 with TRBJ1-2; D uncertain. This CDR3 region has 15 residues. The germline V gene encodes CDR1 GTSNPN and CDR2 SVGIG (reference sequence). Trimming pared 5 bases from V and 1 base from J, leaving 17 bases between. This CDR3 reads CAWGSSFHVNYGYTF. Here the CDR3 DNA reads TGTGCCTGGGGCTCTTCCTTTCACGTTAACTATGGCTACACCTTC.

The V gene is TRBV15, the J gene TRBJ1-2; 7 bases agree with TRBD1. V shed 0 bases and J 8 bases; nucleotides not matched to a gene: 9. The germline V gene encodes CDR1 LNHNV and CDR2 YYDKDF (reference sequence). The CDR3 has 15 residues. CDR3 coding DNA: TGTGCCACCAGCAGAGAGGCGGACAGGACCAGGGGCTACACCTTC. Its protein is CATSREADRTRGYTF.